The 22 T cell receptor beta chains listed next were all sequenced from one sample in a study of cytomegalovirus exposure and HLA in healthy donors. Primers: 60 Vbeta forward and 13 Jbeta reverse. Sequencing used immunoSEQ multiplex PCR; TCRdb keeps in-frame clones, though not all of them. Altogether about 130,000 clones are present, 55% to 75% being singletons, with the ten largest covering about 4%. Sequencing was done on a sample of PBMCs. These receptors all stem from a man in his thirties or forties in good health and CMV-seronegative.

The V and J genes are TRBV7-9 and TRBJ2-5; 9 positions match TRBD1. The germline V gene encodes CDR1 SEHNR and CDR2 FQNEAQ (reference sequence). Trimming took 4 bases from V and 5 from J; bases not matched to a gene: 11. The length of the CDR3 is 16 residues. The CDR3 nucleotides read TGTGCCAGCAGCTCGAACCGCGGGACAGGGTTGGAGACCCAGTACTTC. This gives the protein CASSSNRGTGLETQYF.

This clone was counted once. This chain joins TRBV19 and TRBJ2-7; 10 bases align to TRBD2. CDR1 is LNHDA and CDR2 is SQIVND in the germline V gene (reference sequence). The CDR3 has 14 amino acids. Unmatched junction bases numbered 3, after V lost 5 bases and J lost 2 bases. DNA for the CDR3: TGTGCCAGTAGTTTCGGACTAGCGGCCTACGAGCAGTACTTC. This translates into CASSFGLAAYEQYF.

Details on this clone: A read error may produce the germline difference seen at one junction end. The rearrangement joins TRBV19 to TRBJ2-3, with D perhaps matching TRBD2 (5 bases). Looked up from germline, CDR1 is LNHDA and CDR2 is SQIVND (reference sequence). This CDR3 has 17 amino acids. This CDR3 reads CASSIRRTLKTTDAQYF. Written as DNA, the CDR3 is TGTGCCAGTAGTATTCGGAGGACCCTCAAGACTACAGATGCGCAGTATTTT. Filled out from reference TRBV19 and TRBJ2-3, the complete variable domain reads DGGITQSPKYLFRKEGQNVTLSCEQNLNHDAMYWYRQDPGQGLRLIYYSQIVNDFQKGDIAEGYSVSREKKESFPLTVTSAQKNPTAFYLCASSIRRTLKTTDAQYFGPGTRLTVL.

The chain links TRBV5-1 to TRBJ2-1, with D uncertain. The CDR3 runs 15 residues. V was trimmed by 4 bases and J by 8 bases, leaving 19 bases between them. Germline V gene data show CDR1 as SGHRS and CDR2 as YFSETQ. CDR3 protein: CASSTLTSQEHEQFF. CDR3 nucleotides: TGCGCCAGCAGCACCCTTACGAGCCAAGAGCATGAGCAGTTCTTC.

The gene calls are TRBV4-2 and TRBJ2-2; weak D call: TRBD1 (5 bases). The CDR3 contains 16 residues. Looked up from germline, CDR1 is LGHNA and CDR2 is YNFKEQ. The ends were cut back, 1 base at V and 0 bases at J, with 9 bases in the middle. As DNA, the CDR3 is TGTGCCAGCAGCCAAGTCCAGGGAACGAACACCGGGGAGCTGTTTTTT. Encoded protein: CASSQVQGTNTGELFF.

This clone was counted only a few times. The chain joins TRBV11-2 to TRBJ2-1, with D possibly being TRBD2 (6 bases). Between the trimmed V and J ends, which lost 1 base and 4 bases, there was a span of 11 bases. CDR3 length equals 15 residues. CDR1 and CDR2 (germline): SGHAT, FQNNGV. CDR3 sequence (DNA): TGTGCCAGCAGCTTAGGCGGGGTAGGGTACAATGAGCAGTTCTTC. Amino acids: CASSLGGVGYNEQFF.

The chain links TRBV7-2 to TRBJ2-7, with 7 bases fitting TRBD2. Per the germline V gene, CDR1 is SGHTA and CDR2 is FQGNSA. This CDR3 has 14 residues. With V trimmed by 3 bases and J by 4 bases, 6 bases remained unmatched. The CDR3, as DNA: TGTGCCAGCAGCTTGGGGGGGTCCCCTTACGAGCAGTACTTC. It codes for CASSLGGSPYEQYF. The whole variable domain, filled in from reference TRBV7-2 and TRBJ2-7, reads GAGVSQSPSNKVTEKGKDVELRCDPISGHTALYWYRQSLGQGLEFLIYFQGNSAPDKSGLPSDRFSAERTGGSVSTLTIQRTQQEDSAVYLCASSLGGSPYEQYFGPGTRLTVT.

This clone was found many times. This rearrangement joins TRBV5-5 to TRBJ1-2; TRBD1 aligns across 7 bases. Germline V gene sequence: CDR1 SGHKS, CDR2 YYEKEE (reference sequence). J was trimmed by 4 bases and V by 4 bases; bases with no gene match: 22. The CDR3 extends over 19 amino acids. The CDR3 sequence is CASSRPHRGDPSYSYGYTF. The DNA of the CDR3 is TGTGCCAGCAGCCGACCCCACAGGGGAGATCCTTCTTATTCCTATGGCTACACCTTC.

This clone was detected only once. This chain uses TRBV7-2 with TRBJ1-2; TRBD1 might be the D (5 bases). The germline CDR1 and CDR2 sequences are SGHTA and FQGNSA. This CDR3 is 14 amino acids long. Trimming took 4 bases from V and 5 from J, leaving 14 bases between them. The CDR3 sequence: CASSWTTSGYGYTF. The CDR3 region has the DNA TGTGCCAGCAGCTGGACAACATCTGGGTATGGCTACACCTTC.

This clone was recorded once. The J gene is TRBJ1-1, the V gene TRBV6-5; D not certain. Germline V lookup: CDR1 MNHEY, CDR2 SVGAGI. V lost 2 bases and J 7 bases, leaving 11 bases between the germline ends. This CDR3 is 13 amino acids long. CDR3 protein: CASSYEATGEAFF. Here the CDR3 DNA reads TGTGCCAGCAGTTACGAGGCGACTGGTGAAGCTTTCTTT.

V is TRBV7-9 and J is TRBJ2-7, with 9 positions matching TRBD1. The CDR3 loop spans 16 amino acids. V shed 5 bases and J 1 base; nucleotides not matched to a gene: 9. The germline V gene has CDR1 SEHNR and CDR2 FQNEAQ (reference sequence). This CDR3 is CASSIPGTGSSYEQYF. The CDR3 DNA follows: TGTGCCAGCAGCATTCCCGGGACAGGGAGTTCCTACGAGCAGTACTTC.

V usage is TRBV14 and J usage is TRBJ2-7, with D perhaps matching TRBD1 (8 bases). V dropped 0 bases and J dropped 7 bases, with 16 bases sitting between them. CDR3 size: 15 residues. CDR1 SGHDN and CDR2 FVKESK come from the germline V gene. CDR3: CASSQDLDRGGEQYF. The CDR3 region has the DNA TGTGCCAGCAGCCAAGATCTAGACAGGGGAGGGGAGCAGTACTTC.

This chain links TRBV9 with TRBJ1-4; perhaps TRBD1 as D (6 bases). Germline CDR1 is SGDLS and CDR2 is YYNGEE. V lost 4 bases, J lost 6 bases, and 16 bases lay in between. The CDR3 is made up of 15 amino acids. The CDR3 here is CASSPTGTQYEKLFF. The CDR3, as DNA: TGTGCCAGCAGCCCCACCGGGACACAATATGAAAAACTGTTTTTT.

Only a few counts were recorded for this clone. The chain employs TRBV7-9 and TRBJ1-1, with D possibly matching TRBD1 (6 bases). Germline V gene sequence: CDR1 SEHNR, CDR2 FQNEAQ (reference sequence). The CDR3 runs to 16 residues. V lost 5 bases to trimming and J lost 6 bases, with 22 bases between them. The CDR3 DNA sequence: TGTGCCAGCAGCAGGCCCCTAGGAACAGGGATGCCTGAAGCTTTCTTT. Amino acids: CASSRPLGTGMPEAFF. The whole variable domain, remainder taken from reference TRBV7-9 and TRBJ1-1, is DTGVSQNPRHKITKRGQNVTFRCDPISEHNRLYWYRQTLGQGPEFLTYFQNEAQLEKSRLLSDRFSAERPKGSFSTLEIQRTEQGDSAMYLCASSRPLGTGMPEAFFGQGTRLTVV.

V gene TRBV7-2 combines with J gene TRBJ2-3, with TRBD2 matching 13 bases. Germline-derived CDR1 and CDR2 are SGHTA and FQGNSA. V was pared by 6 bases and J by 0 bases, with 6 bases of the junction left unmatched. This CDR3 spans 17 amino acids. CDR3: CASSRTSGGPSTDTQYF. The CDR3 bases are TGTGCCAGCAGTCGGACTAGCGGGGGCCCGAGCACAGATACGCAGTATTTT.

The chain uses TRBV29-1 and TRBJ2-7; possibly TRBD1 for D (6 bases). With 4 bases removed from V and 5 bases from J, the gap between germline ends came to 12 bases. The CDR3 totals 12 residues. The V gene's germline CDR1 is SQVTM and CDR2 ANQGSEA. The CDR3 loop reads CSVVMGANEQYF. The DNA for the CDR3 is TGCAGCGTTGTTATGGGGGCCAACGAGCAGTACTTC.

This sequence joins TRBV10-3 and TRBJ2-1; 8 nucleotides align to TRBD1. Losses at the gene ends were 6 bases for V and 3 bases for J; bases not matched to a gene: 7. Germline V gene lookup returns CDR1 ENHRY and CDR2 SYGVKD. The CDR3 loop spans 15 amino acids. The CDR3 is CAIRKGTGGYNEQFF. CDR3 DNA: TGTGCCATCAGGAAAGGGACAGGAGGCTACAATGAGCAGTTCTTC.

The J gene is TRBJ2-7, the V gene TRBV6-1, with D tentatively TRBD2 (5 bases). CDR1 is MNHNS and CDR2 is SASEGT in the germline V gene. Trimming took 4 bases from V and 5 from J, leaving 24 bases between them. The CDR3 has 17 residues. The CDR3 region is CASSGSRGLQVSNEQYF. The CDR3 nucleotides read TGTGCCAGCAGTGGATCCCGCGGGCTCCAGGTGTCTAACGAGCAGTACTTC.

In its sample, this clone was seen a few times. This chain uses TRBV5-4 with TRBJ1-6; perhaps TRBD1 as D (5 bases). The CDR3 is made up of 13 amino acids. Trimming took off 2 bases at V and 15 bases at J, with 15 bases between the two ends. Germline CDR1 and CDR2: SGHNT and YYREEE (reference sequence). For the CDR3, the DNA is TGTGCCAGCAGCTTATGGACAACGGATCGCCTCCACTTT. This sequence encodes CASSLWTTDRLHF.

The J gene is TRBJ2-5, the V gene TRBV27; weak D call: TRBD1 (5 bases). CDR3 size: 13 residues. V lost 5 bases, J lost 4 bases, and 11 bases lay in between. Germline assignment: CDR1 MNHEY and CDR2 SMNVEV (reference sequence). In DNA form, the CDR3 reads TGTGCCAGCAGTAAGTTAACAGGAGAGACCCAGTACTTC. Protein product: CASSKLTGETQYF.

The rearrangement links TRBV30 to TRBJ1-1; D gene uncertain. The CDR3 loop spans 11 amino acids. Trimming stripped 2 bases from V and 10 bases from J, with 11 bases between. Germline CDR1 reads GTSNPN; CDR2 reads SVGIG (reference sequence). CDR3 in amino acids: CAWSRIGGAFF. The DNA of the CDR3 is TGTGCCTGGAGTAGGATCGGCGGAGCTTTCTTT.

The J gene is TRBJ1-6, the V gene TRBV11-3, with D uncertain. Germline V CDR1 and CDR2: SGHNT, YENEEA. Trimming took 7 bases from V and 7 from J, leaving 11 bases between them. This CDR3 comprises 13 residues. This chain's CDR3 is CASKRGLNSPLHF. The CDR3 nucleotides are TGTGCCAGCAAGCGAGGGTTGAATTCACCCCTCCACTTT.